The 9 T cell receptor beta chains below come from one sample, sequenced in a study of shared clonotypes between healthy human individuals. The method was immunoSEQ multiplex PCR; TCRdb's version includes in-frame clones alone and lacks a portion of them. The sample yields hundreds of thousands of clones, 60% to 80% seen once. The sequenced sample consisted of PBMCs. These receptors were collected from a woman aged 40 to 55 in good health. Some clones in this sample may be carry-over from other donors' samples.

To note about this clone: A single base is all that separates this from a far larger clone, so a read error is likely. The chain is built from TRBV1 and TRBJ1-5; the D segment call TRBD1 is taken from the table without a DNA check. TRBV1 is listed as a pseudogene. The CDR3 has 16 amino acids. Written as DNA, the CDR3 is TGCACCAGCAGCCAAGAGGAGACAGGGAACCATCAGCCCCAGCATTTT. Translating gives CTSSQEETGNHQPQHF.

CDR3 sequence reads: CASSEGGADATNEKLFF. Written as DNA, the CDR3 is TGTGCCAGCTCAGAAGGTGGGGCAGATGCAACTAATGAAAAACTGTTTTTT. The chain couples TRBV18 to TRBJ1-4, with D maybe TRBD1 (5 bases). The CDR3 is 17 residues long. V lost 5 bases and J 0 bases, leaving 16 bases between the germline ends. Germline CDR1 reads KGHSH; CDR2 reads LQKENI.

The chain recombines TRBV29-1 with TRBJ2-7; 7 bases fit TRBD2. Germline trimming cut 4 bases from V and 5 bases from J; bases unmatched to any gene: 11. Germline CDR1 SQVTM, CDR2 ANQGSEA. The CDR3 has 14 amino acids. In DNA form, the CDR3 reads TGCAGCGTTGGCAGCGGGACTCGTATGGACGAGCAGTACTTC. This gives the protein CSVGSGTRMDEQYF.

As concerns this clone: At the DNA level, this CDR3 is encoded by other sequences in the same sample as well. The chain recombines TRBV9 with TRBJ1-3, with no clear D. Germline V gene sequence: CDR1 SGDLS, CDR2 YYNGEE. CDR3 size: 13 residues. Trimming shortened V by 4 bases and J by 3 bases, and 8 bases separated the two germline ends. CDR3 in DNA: TGTGCCAGCAGCCCGACTAGTGGAAACACCATATATTTT. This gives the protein CASSPTSGNTIYF. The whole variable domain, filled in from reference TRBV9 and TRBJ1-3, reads DSGVTQTPKHLITATGQRVTLRCSPRSGDLSVYWYQQSLDQGLQFLIQYYNGEERAKGNILERFSAQQFPDLHSELNLSSLELGDSALYFCASSPTSGNTIYFGEGSWLTVV.

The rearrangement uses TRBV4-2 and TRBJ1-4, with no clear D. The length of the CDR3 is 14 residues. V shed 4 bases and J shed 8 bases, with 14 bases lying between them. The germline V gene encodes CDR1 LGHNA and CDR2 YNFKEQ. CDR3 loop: CASSPNGVLEKLFF. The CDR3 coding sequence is TGTGCCAGCAGCCCGAATGGGGTTTTGGAAAAACTGTTTTTT.

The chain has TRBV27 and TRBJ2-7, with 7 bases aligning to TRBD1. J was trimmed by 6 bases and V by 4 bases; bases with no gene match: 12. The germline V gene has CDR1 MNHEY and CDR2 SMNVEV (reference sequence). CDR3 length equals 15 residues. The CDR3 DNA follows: TGTGCCAGCAGTTCTACCCTTGCTGGACAGGTCGAGCAGTACTTC. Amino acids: CASSSTLAGQVEQYF.

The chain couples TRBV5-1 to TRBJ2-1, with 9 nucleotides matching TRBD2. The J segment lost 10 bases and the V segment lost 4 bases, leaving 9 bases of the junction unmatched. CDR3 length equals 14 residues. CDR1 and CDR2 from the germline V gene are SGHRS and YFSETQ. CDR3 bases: TGCGCCAGCAGCCGCTTAGCGGGAGCCGGGGAGCAGTTCTTC. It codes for CASSRLAGAGEQFF.

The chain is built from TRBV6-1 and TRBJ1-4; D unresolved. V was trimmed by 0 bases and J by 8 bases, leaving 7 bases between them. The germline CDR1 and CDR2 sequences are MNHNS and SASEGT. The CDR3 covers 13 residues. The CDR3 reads CASSEAVQEKLFF. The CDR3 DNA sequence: TGTGCCAGCAGTGAAGCGGTCCAGGAAAAACTGTTTTTT.

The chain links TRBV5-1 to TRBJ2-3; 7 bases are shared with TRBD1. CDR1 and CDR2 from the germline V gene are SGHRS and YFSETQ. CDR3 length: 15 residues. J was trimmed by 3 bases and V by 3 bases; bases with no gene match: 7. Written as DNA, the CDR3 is TGCGCCAGCAGCTCTTTAGTACAGGGGACAGATACGCAGTATTTT. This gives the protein CASSSLVQGTDTQYF. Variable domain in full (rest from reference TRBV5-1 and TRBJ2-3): KAGVTQTPRYLIKTRGQQVTLSCSPISGHRSVSWYQQTPGQGLQFLFEYFSETQRNKGNFPGRFSGRQFSNSRSEMNVSTLELGDSALYLCASSSLVQGTDTQYFGPGTRLTVL.